This paragraph covers one T cell receptor beta chain sequence. Its antigen is undetermined. The source of the sample is a study of shared clonotypes between healthy human individuals. Broader study findings: Unshared clonotypes carried lower generation probabilities than those common to all four donors. On the whole, naive subsets had larger estimated richness than memory subsets had.

Assay execution proceeded at the deep level. Method: immunoSEQ multiplex PCR; TCRdb's copy keeps in-frame clones and lacks some. This sample yields fewer than 1 million clones, of which just over 95% are seen a single time; less than 0.25% belongs to the top ten. This CDR3 region has 16 residues. Trimming took 3 bases from V and 0 from J; bases not matched to a gene: 9. The germline CDR1 and CDR2 sequences are SQVTM and ANQGSEA. CD8 cells classed as naive were CD45RO-negative and positively selected for CCR7, excluding terminally differentiated effector memory CD45RA+ cells. The clonotype originates from a man aged 30 to 45 in good health. The chain has TRBV29-1 and TRBJ2-3, with 7 bases fitting TRBD1. Sequenced sample: naive CD8+ T cells sorted from blood. CDR3 in amino acids: CSVEPGQSTSTDTQYF. As DNA, the CDR3 is TGCAGCGTTGAGCCGGGACAGAGCACTAGCACAGATACGCAGTATTTT.